What follows are 7 T cell receptor beta chains derived from one specimen sequenced in a study of CD4 T cells in relation to SARS-CoV-2 and coronaviruses. Unexposed donor CD4+ T cells date from about 2011-2018, before the COVID-19 pandemic. Repertoires were generated with immunoSEQ multiplex PCR, while TCRdb's copy carries only in-frame clones and drops some. This table has about 55,000 clones, about nine tenths appearing once. The sample comprised memory CD4+ T cells from PBMCs. The receptors shown here come from a human donor in good health.

This rearrangement joins TRBV5-1 to TRBJ1-1; D is undetermined. The CDR3 runs 15 residues. The V gene lost 0 bases and the J gene lost 1 base, with 10 bases spanning the gap. CDR1 is SGHRS and CDR2 is YFSETQ in the germline V gene. The CDR3 sequence: CASSLAGSGNTEAFF. CDR3 DNA: TGCGCCAGCAGCTTGGCAGGTTCGGGGAACACTGAAGCTTTCTTT. The variable domain in full, with the rest retrieved from reference TRBV5-1 and TRBJ1-1, is KAGVTQTPRYLIKTRGQQVTLSCSPISGHRSVSWYQQTPGQGLQFLFEYFSETQRNKGNFPGRFSGRQFSNSRSEMNVSTLELGDSALYLCASSLAGSGNTEAFFGQGTRLTVV.

The chain links TRBV2 to TRBJ2-7; 14 positions agree with TRBD2. Germline V gives CDR1 SNHLY, CDR2 FYNNEI. The J segment lost 2 bases and the V segment lost 7 bases, leaving 13 bases of the junction unmatched. The CDR3 has 18 amino acids. The chain's CDR3 is CASILTPGLAGVTYEQYF. The CDR3 DNA is TGTGCCAGCATACTAACACCGGGACTAGCGGGAGTCACCTACGAGCAGTACTTC.

This CDR3 is CASSLATLMGEKLFF. In nucleotides, the CDR3 is TGTGCCAGCAGCTTAGCAACATTGATGGGGGAAAAACTGTTTTTT. The rearrangement links TRBV7-9 to TRBJ1-4, with unresolved D. CDR3 length equals 15 residues. Trimming took off 0 bases at V and 8 bases at J, with 13 bases between the two ends. CDR1 is SEHNR and CDR2 is FQNEAQ in the germline V gene (reference sequence).

The chain has TRBV27 and TRBJ2-1, with 7 bases that match TRBD1. This CDR3 is built from 16 residues. Germline assignment: CDR1 MNHEY and CDR2 SMNVEV (reference sequence). Trimming cost V 4 bases and J 8 bases; bases outside gene matches: 14. The CDR3 nucleotides read TGTGCCAGCAGTTCCGACTCCGGGACAGTGCTTCATGAGCAGTTCTTC. This encodes CASSSDSGTVLHEQFF.

The V gene is TRBV7-9, the J gene TRBJ2-7, with D possibly matching TRBD1 (6 bases). V was cut by 1 base and J by 3 bases, with 13 bases left in between. The CDR3 is 15 residues long. CDR1 SEHNR and CDR2 FQNEAQ come from the germline V gene (reference sequence). The CDR3 bases are TGTGCCAGCAGCTTAGTCTCGGGACAAGGCTACGAGCAGTACTTC. Translation gives CASSLVSGQGYEQYF.

V usage is TRBV24-1 and J usage is TRBJ2-5, with D hard to call. The germline V and J ends were trimmed by 1 base and 4 bases, with 9 bases remaining between them. The CDR3 is made up of 14 amino acids. Looked up from germline, CDR1 is KGHDR and CDR2 is SFDVKD. For the CDR3, the DNA is TGTGCCACCAGTGATTTTTCCGTCGCAGAGACCCAGTACTTC. Translated, it gives CATSDFSVAETQYF.

The chain couples TRBV18 to TRBJ1-1; D is uncertain. The germline CDR1 and CDR2 sequences are KGHSH and LQKENI. The CDR3 loop spans 14 amino acids. V lost 1 base and J lost 1, with 7 bases in between. CDR3 DNA: TGTGCCAGCTCACCACAAAAGGGGAACACTGAAGCTTTCTTT. This encodes CASSPQKGNTEAFF.